The rows below give T cell receptor beta chains drawn from one sample of a study of CD8+ T cells in alopecia areata. The assay was immunoSEQ multiplex PCR, and TCRdb's table has in-frame clones only and misses some. The sample shows some 160,000 clones, less than 65% of them seen only once. The sample was CD8+ T cells sorted from blood. The receptors come from a human donor in good health. Both conserved end residues are part of each CDR3. The D gene is left open where the match is weak. Size tells how often a clone was seen (once, few, many) or the class of an expanded clone, and some rows leave it out.

v_call	clone_size	d_call	j_call	cdr3_aa	cdr3_nt
TRBV6-5	NA	NA	TRBJ2-7	CASSYGGGEQYF	TGTGCCAGCAGTTACGGTGGGGGTGAGCAGTACTTC
TRBV6-5	NA	NA	TRBJ1-1	CASSSGPNTEAFF	TGTGCCAGCAGCTCGGGGCCGAACACTGAAGCTTTCTTT
TRBV29-1	NA	TRBD1	TRBJ2-1	CSVSTGVEQFF	TGCAGCGTTTCGACAGGGGTCGAGCAGTTCTTC
TRBV4-1	NA	TRBD2	TRBJ2-3	CASSHSGTSGEDTQYF	TGCGCCAGCAGCCACAGTGGGACTAGCGGGGAAGATACGCAGTATTTT
TRBV5-1	NA	NA	TRBJ2-7	CASSLRGHEQYF	TGCGCCAGCAGTTTGAGGGGACACGAGCAGTACTTC
TRBV7-9	NA	TRBD2	TRBJ2-7	CASSLREGNQYF	TGTGCCAGCAGCTTAAGGGAGGGTAACCAGTACTTC
TRBV6-6	NA	NA	TRBJ1-5	CASSSGNQPQHF	TGTGCCAGCAGTTCCGGAAATCAGCCCCAGCATTTT
TRBV5-1	medium-sized	TRBD2	TRBJ2-1	CASSLGGRPHNEQFF	TGTGCCAGCAGCTTGGGCGGGAGGCCTCACAATGAGCAGTTCTTC
TRBV25-1	NA	TRBD1	TRBJ1-2	CASSEVDRNYGYTF	TGTGCCAGCAGTGAGGTGGACAGGAACTATGGCTACACCTTC
TRBV7-9	NA	TRBD2	TRBJ2-5	CASTTHLTSGKETQYF	TGTGCCAGCACCACCCACCTGACTAGCGGGAAGGAGACCCAGTACTTC
TRBV29-1	NA	NA	TRBJ2-7	CSVVGGFGEQYF	TGCAGCGTTGTTGGGGGTTTTGGCGAGCAGTACTTC
TRBV21-1	few	NA	TRBJ2-7	CASSGTGLVETDEQYF	TGTGCCAGCAGCGGGACAGGGCTCGTGGAGACTGACGAGCAGTACTTC
TRBV15	NA	NA	TRBJ1-4	CATSRVGREEKLFF	TGTGCCACCAGCAGAGTGGGGAGAGAGGAAAAACTGTTTTTT
TRBV5-6	NA	TRBD2	TRBJ2-7	CASSPGLFSYEQYF	TGTGCCAGCAGCCCGGGACTATTCTCCTACGAGCAGTACTTC
TRBV6-5	NA	TRBD1	TRBJ1-1	CASREGQGATEAFF	TGTGCCAGCAGAGAGGGACAGGGGGCCACTGAAGCTTTCTTT
TRBV19	NA	NA	TRBJ1-1	CASSKKENTEAFF	TGTGCCAGTAGTAAGAAGGAGAACACTGAAGCTTTCTTT
TRBV5-1	once	TRBD1	TRBJ2-7	CASSPALGQLYEQYF	TGCGCCAGCAGCCCCGCCCTGGGACAGCTATACGAGCAGTACTTC
TRBV27	few	NA	TRBJ2-7	CASSAGTYEQYF	TGTGCCAGCAGTGCCGGGACTTACGAGCAGTACTTC
TRBV4-1	few	TRBD2	TRBJ2-7	CASSQSPGLAGEQYF	TGCGCCAGCAGCCAGTCACCGGGACTAGCGGGCGAGCAGTACTTC
TRBV29-1	NA	NA	TRBJ2-1	CSVEGQGGEQFF	TGCAGCGTTGAGGGACAAGGGGGTGAGCAGTTCTTC
TRBV7-8	few	NA	TRBJ2-3	CASSSELTDTQYF	TGTGCCAGCAGCTCGGAGCTAACAGATACGCAGTATTTT
TRBV4-1	few	NA	TRBJ1-5	CASSQAGSQPQHF	TGCGCCAGCAGCCAAGCAGGATCTCAGCCCCAGCATTTT
TRBV6-4	medium-sized	NA	TRBJ2-1	CASSEKAGSYNEQFF	TGTGCCAGCAGTGAAAAAGCGGGCTCCTACAATGAGCAGTTCTTC
TRBV2	few	NA	TRBJ2-1	CASSEVEQFF	TGTGCCAGCAGTGAGGTTGAGCAGTTCTTC
TRBV5-1	NA	TRBD2	TRBJ2-3	CASSLRGRPQGDTQYF	TGCGCCAGCAGCTTACGCGGGAGGCCCCAGGGAGATACGCAGTATTTT
TRBV27	NA	NA	TRBJ2-1	CASGTYNEQFF	TGTGCCAGCGGAACCTACAATGAGCAGTTCTTC
TRBV29-1	NA	NA	TRBJ1-1	CSVAPGNTEAFF	TGCAGCGTTGCACCAGGGAACACTGAAGCTTTCTTT
TRBV6-1	NA	NA	TRBJ2-7	CASKPSGYSYEQYF	TGTGCCAGCAAACCCTCAGGGTACTCCTACGAGCAGTACTTC
TRBV4-1	NA	NA	TRBJ1-3	CASSLPGSAGNTIYF	TGCGCCAGCAGCCTTCCCGGGTCCGCTGGAAACACCATATATTTT
TRBV28	NA	TRBD1	TRBJ2-7	CASSPYYRGLPHEQYF	TGTGCCAGCAGTCCCTACTACAGGGGGCTGCCCCACGAGCAGTACTTC
TRBV5-1	once	NA	TRBJ1-1	CASSLLVWRLEAFF	TGCGCCAGCAGCTTGTTAGTGTGGCGGCTTGAAGCTTTCTTT
TRBV7-9	NA	NA	TRBJ2-6	CAGGVPSGANVLTF	TGTGCAGGGGGAGTTCCCTCTGGGGCCAACGTCCTGACTTTC
TRBV27	once	NA	TRBJ2-7	CASSLRGRGHEQYF	TGTGCCAGCAGTTTGAGGGGTCGGGGCCACGAGCAGTACTTC
TRBV23-1	few	NA	TRBJ1-3	CASRGGTSGNTIYF	TGCGCCAGCAGAGGAGGGACCTCTGGAAACACCATATATTTT
TRBV2	few	TRBD2	TRBJ2-1	CASSGGRLYNEQFF	TGTGCCAGCAGTGGCGGGAGGCTGTACAATGAGCAGTTCTTC
TRBV6-5	NA	TRBD1	TRBJ2-7	CASSGGQGVGYEQYF	TGTGCCAGCAGCGGGGGACAGGGTGTTGGCTACGAGCAGTACTTC
TRBV2	NA	NA	TRBJ1-2	CATRPGPHGYTF	TGTGCCACTAGACCGGGGCCACATGGCTACACCTTC
TRBV9	NA	NA	TRBJ2-7	CASSVGSGHEQYF	TGTGCCAGCAGCGTAGGTTCGGGCCACGAGCAGTACTTC
TRBV20-1	few	NA	TRBJ2-7	CSAELGYEQYF	TGCAGTGCCGAGCTCGGGTACGAGCAGTACTTC